This T cell receptor beta chain comes out of a study of spatial heterogeneity in lung cancer. Whole-study context: A consistent excess of beta-chain over alpha-chain sequences was detected. The average count in raw reads for each unique TCR and UMI combination exceeded eight appearances.

Time point defined: sample taken at primary tumor resection. Whole RNA, which was extracted from tumor, nontumor lung tissue or frozen PBMC, was sequenced without any cell sorting. The donors were about 72 patients with non-small cell lung cancer that was early-stage and untreated. Whole-study findings and limits: At tumor resection, ubiquitous expanded TCRs were detected in blood more often than later.

In regard to this clonotype: The target antigen is unknown.

From the 5' RACE reads, TCRdb called clonotypes with MiXCR, one entry per CDR3 protein. The repertoire holds 89,000 or so distinct CDR3 sequences, with 15% to 25% as singletons. CDR3 length equals 14 residues. Germline CDR1 is SGHRS and CDR2 is YFSETQ. Trimming left V 4 bases short and J 6 bases short, with 17 bases between. The rearrangement uses TRBV5-1 and TRBJ2-7; D ambiguous. The sequence was collected from a male donor with early-stage non-small cell lung cancer. The sample was PBMCs, taken at surgery. CDR3 region: CASSLQDQHGEQYF. The CDR3 nucleotides are TGCGCCAGCAGCCTCCAGGACCAGCACGGCGAGCAGTACTTC.